Listed here are 20 T cell receptor beta chains from one sample, sequenced in a study of cytomegalovirus exposure and HLA in healthy donors. The primer mix had 60 Vbeta and 13 Jbeta primers. Assay: immunoSEQ multiplex PCR; the TCRdb copy retains only in-frame clones and omits some. The sample lists about 150,000 clones, roughly three quarters occurring once. The sequenced sample consisted of PBMCs. The receptor set was obtained from a man aged 40-50 years in good health and CMV-seronegative.

The rearrangement links TRBV4-3 to TRBJ1-2; 7 bases match TRBD1. The trim removed 2 bases at V and 2 bases at J, leaving 2 bases unmatched. The CDR3 is 14 amino acids. The V gene's germline CDR1 is LGHNA and CDR2 YSLEER. The CDR3 DNA reads as TGCGCCAGCAGCCAACAGGGGGTGAACTATGGCTACACCTTC. Translating it yields CASSQQGVNYGYTF.

The rearrangement links TRBV30 to TRBJ2-3, with a weak D call TRBD2 (6 bases). Trimming left V 2 bases short and J 11 bases short, with 14 bases between. The CDR3 totals 12 residues. Germline CDR1 GTSNPN, CDR2 SVGIG (reference sequence). CDR3 region: CAWSQGGNMQYF. Written as DNA, the CDR3 is TGTGCCTGGAGTCAGGGCGGGAATATGCAGTATTTT.

The rearrangement joins TRBV30 to TRBJ1-1; D ambiguous. CDR3 length equals 12 residues. With 1 base removed from V and 4 bases from J, the gap between germline ends came to 7 bases. Germline-derived CDR1 and CDR2 are GTSNPN and SVGIG (reference sequence). The CDR3 reads CAWSAYITEAFF. In nucleotides, the CDR3 is TGTGCCTGGAGTGCGTATATCACTGAAGCTTTCTTT.

This chain uses TRBV30 with TRBJ2-5; perhaps TRBD2 as D (5 bases). The CDR3 is 13 amino acids. With 4 bases removed from V and 2 bases from J, the gap between germline ends came to 11 bases. The germline V gene has CDR1 GTSNPN and CDR2 SVGIG (reference sequence). The chain's CDR3 is CAWTRGPQETQYF. The DNA for the CDR3 is TGTGCCTGGACGAGAGGGCCTCAAGAGACCCAGTACTTC.

This chain joins TRBV25-1 and TRBJ1-4, with no clear D. CDR3 length: 17 amino acids. Per the germline V gene, CDR1 is MGHDK and CDR2 is SYGVNS. V lost 3 bases to trimming and J lost 2 bases, with 16 bases between them. This chain's CDR3 is CASSDLRGPGTNEKLFF. For the CDR3, the DNA is TGTGCCAGCAGTGATTTGCGAGGGCCGGGGACTAATGAAAAACTGTTTTTT.

The rearrangement uses TRBV18 and TRBJ1-4; no firm D call. Trimming pared 3 bases from V and 0 bases from J, leaving 11 bases between. The CDR3 is 16 residues long. From germline, CDR1 is KGHSH and CDR2 LQKENI. The CDR3 spells CASSPTLLATNEKLFF. The CDR3 bases are TGTGCCAGCTCACCGACTCTGTTAGCAACTAATGAAAAACTGTTTTTT.

The chain recombines TRBV6-1 with TRBJ1-1, with a weak D call TRBD1 (6 bases). Looked up from germline, CDR1 is MNHNS and CDR2 is SASEGT. This CDR3 is 14 amino acids long. Trimming removed 7 bases at V and 3 bases at J, with 15 bases between. In DNA form, the CDR3 reads TGTGCCAGCAAAAGGGGGTTCCTAGACACTGAAGCTTTCTTT. This encodes CASKRGFLDTEAFF.

The J gene is TRBJ2-3, the V gene TRBV7-2; D may be TRBD1 (5 bases). The CDR3 contains 13 residues. CDR1 and CDR2 from the germline V gene are SGHTA and FQGNSA. V lost 5 bases to trimming and J lost 6 bases, with 12 bases between them. CDR3 in amino acids: CASSLGPPDTQYF. The CDR3 DNA is TGTGCCAGCAGCCTGGGGCCGCCGGATACGCAGTATTTT.

This clone was detected only once. The CDR3 bases are TGTGCCTGGAGTGTTGTTAGCGGGAGAAGTGAGCAGTTCTTC. This sequence encodes CAWSVVSGRSEQFF. This chain uses TRBV30 with TRBJ2-1; 9 positions match TRBD2. Looked up from germline, CDR1 is GTSNPN and CDR2 is SVGIG (reference sequence). The CDR3 length is 14 residues. The ends lost 0 bases at V and 9 bases at J; junction bases unmatched: 6.

The CDR3 loop is CASSQRLAVEQFF. The CDR3 coding sequence is TGCGCCAGCAGCCAGAGACTAGCGGTTGAGCAGTTCTTC. The chain is built from TRBV4-3 and TRBJ2-1, with 9 bases aligning to TRBD2. The junction had 3 bases not matched to a gene; V was cut back by 3 bases and J by 9 bases. The CDR3 is 13 residues long. The germline V gene encodes CDR1 LGHNA and CDR2 YSLEER.

J is TRBJ2-3 and V is TRBV28; the match to TRBD2 covers 11 bases. The V segment lost 5 bases and the J segment 3 bases; nucleotides outside the gene matches: 10. The CDR3 consists of 17 residues. Germline V CDR1 and CDR2: MDHEN, SYDVKM. This CDR3 reads CASSPTSGSTVTDTQYF. The CDR3 nucleotides are TGTGCCAGCAGTCCAACTAGCGGGAGTACCGTAACAGATACGCAGTATTTT.

The V and J genes are TRBV25-1 and TRBJ2-1; tentatively, D is TRBD2 (6 bases). V lost 5 bases and J 0 bases, leaving 14 bases between the germline ends. The germline V gene has CDR1 MGHDK and CDR2 SYGVNS. The CDR3 sequence is 16 residues long. The CDR3 DNA sequence: TGTGCCAGCAGTCCAACTGGCGGGATCTCCTACAATGAGCAGTTCTTC. Translation: CASSPTGGISYNEQFF. Based on the CDR3 plus reference TRBV25-1 and TRBJ2-1, the full variable domain is EADIYQTPRYLVIGTGKKITLECSQTMGHDKMYWYQQDPGMELHLIHYSYGVNSTEKGDLSSESTVSRIRTEHFPLTLESARPSHTSQYLCASSPTGGISYNEQFFGPGTRLTVL.

The chain is built from TRBV5-1 and TRBJ2-3, with 10 bases identical to TRBD2. Germline V gene data show CDR1 as SGHRS and CDR2 as YFSETQ. V gave up 4 bases and J gave up 3 bases; unmatched junction bases: 8. The CDR3 loop spans 16 amino acids. CDR3 in amino acids: CASSLTSGTTTDTQYF. CDR3 nucleotides: TGCGCCAGCAGCCTCACTAGCGGGACGACAACAGATACGCAGTATTTT.

This clone has a handful of counts. The rearrangement uses TRBV6-1 and TRBJ1-5; a weak D match, TRBD1 (6 bases). CDR1 and CDR2 from the germline V gene are MNHNS and SASEGT. The CDR3 consists of 15 residues. V shed 4 bases and J shed 2 bases, with 12 bases lying between them. This chain's CDR3 is CASSGGGSGNQPQHF. The CDR3 coding sequence is TGTGCCAGCAGTGGGGGGGGCTCTGGCAATCAGCCCCAGCATTTT.

The V gene is TRBV30, the J gene TRBJ1-2; no clear D gene. In germline, CDR1 is GTSNPN, CDR2 SVGIG (reference sequence). V was pared by 2 bases and J by 14 bases, with 15 bases between. The CDR3 is made up of 11 amino acids. The CDR3 loop reads CAWSPGTSGTF. DNA for the CDR3: TGTGCCTGGAGTCCTGGAACGTCGGGGACCTTC.

This clone was recorded a few times. The chain has TRBV5-4 and TRBJ1-3; a weak D match, TRBD1 (5 bases). Trimming shortened V by 4 bases and J by 0 bases, and 14 bases separated the two germline ends. Germline assignment: CDR1 SGHNT and CDR2 YYREEE (reference sequence). The CDR3 runs to 16 residues. The DNA of the CDR3 is TGTGCCAGCAGCCCTACGACAGTCGGCTCTGGAAACACCATATATTTT. Translating gives CASSPTTVGSGNTIYF.

The chain uses TRBV19 and TRBJ1-1; D ambiguous. CDR3 length: 12 residues. The germline V gene has CDR1 LNHDA and CDR2 SQIVND (reference sequence). V was shortened by 1 base and J by 7 bases, with 7 bases between the two germline ends. CDR3 protein: CASSIGEVEAFF. DNA of the CDR3: TGTGCCAGTAGTATAGGGGAGGTTGAAGCTTTCTTT.

This clone appeared a few times. The V gene is TRBV7-9, the J gene TRBJ1-2; D not resolved. Germline lookup yields CDR1 SEHNR and CDR2 FQNEAQ (reference sequence). Between the trimmed V and J ends, which lost 5 bases and 10 bases, there was a span of 11 bases. The CDR3 is 11 amino acids. CDR3 residues: CASSLGLVYTF. For the CDR3, the DNA is TGTGCCAGCAGCCTCGGTCTGGTCTACACCTTC.

The chain couples TRBV29-1 to TRBJ2-2; TRBD1 is a possible D gene (6 bases). CDR1 is SQVTM and CDR2 is ANQGSEA in the germline V gene. This CDR3 has 14 amino acids. Trimming stripped 1 base from V and 5 bases from J, with 11 bases between. The CDR3 is CSVEVRGITGELFF. DNA of the CDR3: TGCAGCGTTGAAGTTAGGGGGATTACCGGGGAGCTGTTTTTT.

CDR3 in DNA: TGTGCCTGGAGCGAACAGGGAAATCAGCCCCAGCATTTT. Its translation: CAWSEQGNQPQHF. The J gene is TRBJ1-5, the V gene TRBV30; the D gene is possibly TRBD1 (6 bases). From germline, CDR1 is GTSNPN and CDR2 SVGIG (reference sequence). The CDR3 consists of 13 residues. The V end was cut by 3 bases, the J end by 4 bases, with 10 bases between.